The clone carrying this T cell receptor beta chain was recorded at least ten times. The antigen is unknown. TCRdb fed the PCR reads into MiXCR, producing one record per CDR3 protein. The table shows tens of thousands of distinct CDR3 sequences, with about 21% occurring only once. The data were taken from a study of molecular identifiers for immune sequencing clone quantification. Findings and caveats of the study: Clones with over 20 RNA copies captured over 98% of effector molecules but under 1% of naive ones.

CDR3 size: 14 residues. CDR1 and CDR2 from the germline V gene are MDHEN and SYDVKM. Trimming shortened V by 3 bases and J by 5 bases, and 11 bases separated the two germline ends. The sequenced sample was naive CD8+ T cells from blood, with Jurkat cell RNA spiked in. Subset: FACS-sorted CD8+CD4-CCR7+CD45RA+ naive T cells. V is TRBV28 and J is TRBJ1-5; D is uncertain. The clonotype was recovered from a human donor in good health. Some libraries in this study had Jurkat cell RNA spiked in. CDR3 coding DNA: TGTGCCAGCAGTTTCCGCGGAGGGTATCAGCCCCAGCATTTT. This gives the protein CASSFRGGYQPQHF.